A selection of T cell receptor beta chains follows, all from one sample in a study of chemoradiotherapy in HPV16-positive cancers. The table came from immunoSEQ multiplex PCR; TCRdb's copy has only in-frame clones and leaves some out. The table shows approximately 2,800 clones, with approximately 79% occurring only once. Source: tumor tissue, taken from a patient who underwent chemoradiotherapy. The receptors come from a human donor with HPV-associated anogenital cancer. CDR3s include the opening cysteine and the closing phenylalanine or tryptophan. Each record gives: J gene, V gene, CDR3 protein.

>TRBJ2-7|TRBV19
CASRTSGGSYEQYF
>TRBJ2-5|TRBV5-1
CASSLGRIDLLETQYF
>TRBJ1-2|TRBV10-2
CASSPNYGYTF
>TRBJ2-7|TRBV7-9
CASSLRGSAYEQYF
>TRBJ1-1|TRBV5-4
CASSLGGLNTEAFF
>TRBJ1-5|TRBV6-1
CASSQNTGIGQPQHF
>TRBJ1-4|TRBV2
CASAPREKLFF
>TRBJ1-5|TRBV19
CASLSRGSHAGSNQPQHF
>TRBJ1-5|TRBV30
CAWSVGAVQPQHF
>TRBJ2-7|TRBV13
CASSAQTGAKQYF
>TRBJ1-1|TRBV28
CASSLEDSMNTEAFF
>TRBJ2-7|TRBV6-1
CASSEGSGPEQYF
>TRBJ1-3|TRBV6-5
CASREDSDSGNTIYF
>TRBJ1-5|TRBV4-2
CASSQSNQPQHF
>TRBJ1-2|TRBV7-9
CASSLNRMGFHLGYTF
>TRBJ1-2|TRBV7-9
CASNPGGQGNGYTF
>TRBJ2-1|TRBV5-1
CASSIQGPSYNEQFF
>TRBJ2-5|TRBV9
CASSAGTGDAKTQYF